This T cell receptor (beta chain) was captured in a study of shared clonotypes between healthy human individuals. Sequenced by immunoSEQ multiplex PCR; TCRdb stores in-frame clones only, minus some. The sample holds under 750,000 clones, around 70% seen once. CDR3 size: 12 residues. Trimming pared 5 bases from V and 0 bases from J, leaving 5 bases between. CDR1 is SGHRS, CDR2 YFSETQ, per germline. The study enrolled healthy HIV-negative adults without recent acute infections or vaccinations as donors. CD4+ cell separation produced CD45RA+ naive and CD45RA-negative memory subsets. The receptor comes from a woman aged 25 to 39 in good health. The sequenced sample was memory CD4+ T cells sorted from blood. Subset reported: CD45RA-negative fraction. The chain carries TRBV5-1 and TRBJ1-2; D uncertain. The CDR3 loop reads CASRYSNYGYTF. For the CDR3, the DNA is TGCGCCAGCAGGTATTCTAACTATGGCTACACCTTC.